This T cell receptor (beta chain) was identified in a study of beta chain features in type 1 diabetes. Isolation of CD4+ naive, central memory, regulatory and stem cell-like memory cells was achieved by sorting via CD45RO/CCR7/CD25/CD127/CD95/CD27. To note about this clone: The antigen remains unidentified.

Expressed TCRB transcripts were sequenced after all isolated RNA was converted to cDNA. Libraries were prepared by immunoSEQ multiplex PCR; TCRdb keeps only in-frame clonotypes and omits some of them. The repertoire holds about 710,000 clones, with over 13% as singletons. Study-level points and caveats: For patients, the naive, central memory and Treg TCRB repertoires appeared more alike than for healthy donors. Among patients with Type 1 diabetes, TCRB CDR3s were moderately but significantly shorter in every one of the four CD4+ subsets.

Looked up from germline, CDR1 is SGHDN and CDR2 is FVKESK. V lost 1 base to trimming and J lost 0 bases, with 9 bases between them. The CDR3 is 16 residues long. This TCR was recovered from a man aged 18 to 35 with type 1 diabetes. Input material: naive CD4+ T cells from blood. The J gene is TRBJ2-2, the V gene TRBV14, with D unresolved. CDR3 region: CASSQVFGPNTGELFF. DNA for the CDR3: TGTGCCAGCAGCCAAGTTTTCGGTCCGAACACCGGGGAGCTGTTTTTT.